The T cell receptor (beta chain) described here comes from a study of breast tumors, draining lymph nodes, adjacent tissues. Points from the study as a whole: Tumors had less TCR diversity than lymph nodes, more than nontumor tissue.

This clonotype has a count of ten or more. Its target is unknown. TCRdb re-derived calls from the multiplex PCR reads in MiXCR, one entry per CDR3 protein. This table holds 170,000 or so distinct CDR3 sequences, approximately 33% found once. Samples came from axillary lymph nodes draining the breast cancer. V shed 0 bases and J 4 bases; nucleotides not matched to a gene: 7. This CDR3 region has 17 residues. CDR1 and CDR2 from the germline V gene are LGHNA and YNFKEQ. Sequenced sample: axillary lymph node tissue. This clonotype was obtained from a female donor with breast cancer. Some clones in this sample may be carry-over from other donors' samples. The chain carries TRBV4-2 and TRBJ2-2, with 8 bases lining up with TRBD1. CDR3 sequence reads: CASSQDAGGASTGELFF. As DNA, the CDR3 is TGTGCCAGCAGCCAAGACGCAGGGGGCGCTTCCACCGGGGAGCTGTTTTTT.